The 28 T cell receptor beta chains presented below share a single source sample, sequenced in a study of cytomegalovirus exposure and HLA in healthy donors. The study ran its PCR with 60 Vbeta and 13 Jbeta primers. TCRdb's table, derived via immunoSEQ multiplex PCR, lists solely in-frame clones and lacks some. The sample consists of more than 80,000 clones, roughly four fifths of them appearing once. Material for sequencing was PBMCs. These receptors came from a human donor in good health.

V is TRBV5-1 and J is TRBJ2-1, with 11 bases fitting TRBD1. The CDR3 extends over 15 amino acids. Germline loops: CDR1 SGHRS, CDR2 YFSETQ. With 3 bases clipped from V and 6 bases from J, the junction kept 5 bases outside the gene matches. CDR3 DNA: TGCGCCAGCAGCTGGACGGGGACAGGGGGCAATGAGCAGTTCTTC. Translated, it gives CASSWTGTGGNEQFF.

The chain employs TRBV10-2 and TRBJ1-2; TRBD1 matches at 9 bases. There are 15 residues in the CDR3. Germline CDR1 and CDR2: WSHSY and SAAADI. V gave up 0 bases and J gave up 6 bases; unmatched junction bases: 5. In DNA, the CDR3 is TGCGCCAGCAGTGAGTCTACAGGGGGCGCGAATGGCTACACCTTC. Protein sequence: CASSESTGGANGYTF.

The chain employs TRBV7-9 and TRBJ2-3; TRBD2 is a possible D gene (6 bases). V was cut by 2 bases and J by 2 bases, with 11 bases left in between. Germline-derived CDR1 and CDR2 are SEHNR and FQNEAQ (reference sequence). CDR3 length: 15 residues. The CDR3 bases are TGTGCCAGCAGCTTACAGGCTAGCGCCACAGATACGCAGTATTTT. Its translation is CASSLQASATDTQYF.

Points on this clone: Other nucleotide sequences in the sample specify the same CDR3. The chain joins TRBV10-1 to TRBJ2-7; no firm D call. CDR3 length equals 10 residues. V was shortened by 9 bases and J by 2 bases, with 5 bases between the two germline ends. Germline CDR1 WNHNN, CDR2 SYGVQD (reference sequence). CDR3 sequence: CARPAYEQYF. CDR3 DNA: TGCGCCAGGCCAGCCTACGAGCAGTACTTC.

CDR3 residues: CASSGGGTYEQYF. In DNA form, the CDR3 reads TGTGCCAGCAGCGGGGGAGGAACCTACGAGCAGTACTTC. The J gene is TRBJ2-7, the V gene TRBV5-5, with D perhaps matching TRBD2 (6 bases). In germline, CDR1 is SGHKS, CDR2 YYEKEE (reference sequence). The germline V and J ends were trimmed by 4 bases and 2 bases, with 10 bases remaining between them. There are 13 residues in the CDR3.

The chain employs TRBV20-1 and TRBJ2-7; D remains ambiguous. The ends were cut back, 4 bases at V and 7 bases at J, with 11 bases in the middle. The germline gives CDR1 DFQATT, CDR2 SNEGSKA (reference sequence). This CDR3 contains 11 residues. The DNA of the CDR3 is TGCAGTGCTACGAACCTACGAGAGCAGTACTTC. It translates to CSATNLREQYF.

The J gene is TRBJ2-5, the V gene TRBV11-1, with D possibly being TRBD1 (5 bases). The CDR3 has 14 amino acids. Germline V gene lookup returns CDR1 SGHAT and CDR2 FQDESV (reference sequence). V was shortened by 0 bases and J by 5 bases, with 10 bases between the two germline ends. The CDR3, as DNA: TGTGCCAGCAGCTTAGCGCAACAGGCGGAGACCCAGTACTTC. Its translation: CASSLAQQAETQYF.

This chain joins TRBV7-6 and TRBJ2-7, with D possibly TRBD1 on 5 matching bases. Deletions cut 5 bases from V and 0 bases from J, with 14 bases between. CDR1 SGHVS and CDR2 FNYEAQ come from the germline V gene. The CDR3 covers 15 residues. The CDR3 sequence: CASSLDSSRSYEQYF. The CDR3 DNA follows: TGTGCCAGCAGCCTAGACAGCTCCCGCTCCTACGAGCAGTACTTC.

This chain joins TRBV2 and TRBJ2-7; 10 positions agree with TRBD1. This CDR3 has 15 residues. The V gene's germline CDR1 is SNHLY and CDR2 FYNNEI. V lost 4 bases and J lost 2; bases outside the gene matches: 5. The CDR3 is CASSGVGTGAYEQYF. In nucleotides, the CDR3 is TGTGCCAGCAGTGGGGTAGGGACAGGGGCCTACGAGCAGTACTTC.

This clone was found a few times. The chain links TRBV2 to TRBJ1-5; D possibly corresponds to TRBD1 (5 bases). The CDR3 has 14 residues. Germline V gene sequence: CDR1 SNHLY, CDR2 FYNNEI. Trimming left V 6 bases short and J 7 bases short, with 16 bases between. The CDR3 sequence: CASRKGEGSQPQHF. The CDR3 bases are TGTGCCAGCAGGAAAGGGGAGGGAAGCCAGCCCCAGCATTTT.

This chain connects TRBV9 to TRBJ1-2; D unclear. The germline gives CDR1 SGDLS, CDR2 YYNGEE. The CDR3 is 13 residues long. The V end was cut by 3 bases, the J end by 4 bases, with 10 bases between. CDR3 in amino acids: CASSAPTSYGYTF. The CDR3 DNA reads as TGTGCCAGCAGCGCCCCGACAAGCTATGGCTACACCTTC.

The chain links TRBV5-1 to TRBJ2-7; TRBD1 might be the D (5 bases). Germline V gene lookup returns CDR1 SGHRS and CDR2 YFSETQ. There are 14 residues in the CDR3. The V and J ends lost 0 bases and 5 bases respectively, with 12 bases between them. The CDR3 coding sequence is TGCGCCAGCAGCTTGGAGGGGATAGGAGACGAGCAGTACTTC. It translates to CASSLEGIGDEQYF.

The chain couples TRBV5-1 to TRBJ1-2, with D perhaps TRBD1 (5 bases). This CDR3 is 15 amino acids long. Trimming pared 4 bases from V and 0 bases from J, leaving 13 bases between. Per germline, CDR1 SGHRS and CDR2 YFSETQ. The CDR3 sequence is CASSEEGVANYGYTF. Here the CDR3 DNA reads TGCGCCAGCAGCGAAGAAGGGGTGGCTAACTATGGCTACACCTTC.

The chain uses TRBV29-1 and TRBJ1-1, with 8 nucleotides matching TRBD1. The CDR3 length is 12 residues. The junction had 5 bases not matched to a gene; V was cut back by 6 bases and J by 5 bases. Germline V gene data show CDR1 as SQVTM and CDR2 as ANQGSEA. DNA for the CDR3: TGCAGCGTCGTCCGACAGGGGACTGAAGCTTTCTTT. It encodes CSVVRQGTEAFF.

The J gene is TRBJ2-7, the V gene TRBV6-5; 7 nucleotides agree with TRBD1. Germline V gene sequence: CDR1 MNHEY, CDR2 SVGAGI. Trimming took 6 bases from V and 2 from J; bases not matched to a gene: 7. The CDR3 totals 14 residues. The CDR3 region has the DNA TGTGCCAGCAGGCGATGGGACAGAACCTACGAGCAGTACTTC. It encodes CASRRWDRTYEQYF.

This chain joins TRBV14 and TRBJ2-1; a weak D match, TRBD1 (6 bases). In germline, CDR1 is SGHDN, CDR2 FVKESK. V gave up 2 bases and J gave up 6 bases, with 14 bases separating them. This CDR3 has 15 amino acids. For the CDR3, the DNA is TGTGCCAGCAGCCAATATACAGGGTTGATCAATGAGCAGTTCTTC. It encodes CASSQYTGLINEQFF.

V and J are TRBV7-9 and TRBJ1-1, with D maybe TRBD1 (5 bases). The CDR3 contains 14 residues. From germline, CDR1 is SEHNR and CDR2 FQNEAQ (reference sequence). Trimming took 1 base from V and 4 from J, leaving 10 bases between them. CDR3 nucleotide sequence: TGTGCCAGCAGCTTAGGGGGCGCGAGCACTGAAGCTTTCTTT. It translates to CASSLGGASTEAFF.

The CDR3 spells CSVRKGTGFPDTQYF. In DNA form, the CDR3 reads TGCAGCGTGAGAAAAGGGACAGGGTTCCCAGATACGCAGTATTTT. V and J are TRBV29-1 and TRBJ2-3; 9 bases fit TRBD1. Germline V lookup: CDR1 SQVTM, CDR2 ANQGSEA. V shed 6 bases, J shed 4 bases, and the junction held 11 bases outside the gene matches. The CDR3 consists of 15 residues.

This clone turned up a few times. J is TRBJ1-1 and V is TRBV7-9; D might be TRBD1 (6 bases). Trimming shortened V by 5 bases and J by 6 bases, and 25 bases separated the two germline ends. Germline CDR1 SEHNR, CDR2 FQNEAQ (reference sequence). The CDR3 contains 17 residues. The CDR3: CASSPMMRQAPIPEAFF. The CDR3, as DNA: TGTGCCAGCAGCCCCATGATGAGACAGGCCCCGATTCCTGAAGCTTTCTTT.

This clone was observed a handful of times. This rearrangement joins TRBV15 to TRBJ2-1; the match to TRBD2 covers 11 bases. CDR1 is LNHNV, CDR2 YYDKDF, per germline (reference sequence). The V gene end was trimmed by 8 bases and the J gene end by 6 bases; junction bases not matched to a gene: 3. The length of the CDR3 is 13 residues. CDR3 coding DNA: TGTGCCACCGAAGGACTAGCGGGCAATGAGCAGTTCTTC. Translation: CATEGLAGNEQFF.

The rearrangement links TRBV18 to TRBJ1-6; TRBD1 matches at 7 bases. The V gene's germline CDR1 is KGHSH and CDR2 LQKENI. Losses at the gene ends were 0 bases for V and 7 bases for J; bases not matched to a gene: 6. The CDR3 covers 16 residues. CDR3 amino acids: CASSPPETGKNSPLHF. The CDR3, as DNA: TGTGCCAGCTCACCACCCGAGACAGGGAAAAATTCACCCCTCCACTTT.

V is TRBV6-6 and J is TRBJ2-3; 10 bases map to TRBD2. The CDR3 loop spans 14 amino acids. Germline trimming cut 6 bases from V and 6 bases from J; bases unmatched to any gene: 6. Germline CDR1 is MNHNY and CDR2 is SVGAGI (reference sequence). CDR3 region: CASRPSGRYDTQYF. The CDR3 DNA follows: TGTGCCAGCAGACCTAGCGGGAGATACGATACGCAGTATTTT.

The chain's CDR3 is CASSKDRGLEKLFF. CDR3 sequence (DNA): TGTGCCAGCAGCAAGGACAGGGGGCTTGAAAAACTGTTTTTT. The rearrangement joins TRBV5-4 to TRBJ1-4, with 11 nucleotides matching TRBD1. The junction had 3 bases not matched to a gene; V was cut back by 4 bases and J by 7 bases. The CDR3 has 14 residues. Germline CDR1 reads SGHNT; CDR2 reads YYREEE (reference sequence). The full variable domain, completed using reference TRBV5-4 and TRBJ1-4, is ETGVTQSPTHLIKTRGQQVTLRCSSQSGHNTVSWYQQALGQGPQFIFQYYREEENGRGNFPPRFSGLQFPNYSSELNVNALELDDSALYLCASSKDRGLEKLFFGSGTQLSVL.

CDR3 nucleotides: TGTGCCAGCAGTTCCACAGGCACCGGGGAGCTGTTTTTT. It codes for CASSSTGTGELFF. This chain uses TRBV7-7 with TRBJ2-2; the D gene is possibly TRBD1 (5 bases). This CDR3 comprises 13 residues. CDR1 is SSHAT, CDR2 FNYEAQ, per germline (reference sequence). V lost 6 bases to trimming and J lost 4 bases, with 9 bases between them.

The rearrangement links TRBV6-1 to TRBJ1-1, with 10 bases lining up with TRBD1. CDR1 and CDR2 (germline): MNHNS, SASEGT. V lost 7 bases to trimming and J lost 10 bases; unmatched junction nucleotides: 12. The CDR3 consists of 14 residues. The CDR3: CASTGGSWDRGAFF. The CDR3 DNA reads TGTGCCAGCACTGGGGGGTCCTGGGACAGGGGAGCTTTCTTT.

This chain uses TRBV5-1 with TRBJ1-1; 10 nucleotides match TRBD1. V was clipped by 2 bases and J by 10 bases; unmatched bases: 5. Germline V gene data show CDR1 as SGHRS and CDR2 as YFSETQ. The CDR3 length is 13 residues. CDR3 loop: CASSFGTGETAFF. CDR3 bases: TGCGCCAGCAGCTTTGGGACAGGGGAGACAGCTTTCTTT. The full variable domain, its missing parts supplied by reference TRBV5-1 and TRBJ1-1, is KAGVTQTPRYLIKTRGQQVTLSCSPISGHRSVSWYQQTPGQGLQFLFEYFSETQRNKGNFPGRFSGRQFSNSRSEMNVSTLELGDSALYLCASSFGTGETAFFGQGTRLTVV.

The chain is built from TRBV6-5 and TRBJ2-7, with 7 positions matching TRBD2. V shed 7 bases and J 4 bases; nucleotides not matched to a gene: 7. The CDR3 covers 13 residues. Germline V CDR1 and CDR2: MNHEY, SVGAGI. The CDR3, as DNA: TGTGCCAGCACCTCGCCCGGGGGGTACGAGCAGTACTTC. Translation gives CASTSPGGYEQYF.

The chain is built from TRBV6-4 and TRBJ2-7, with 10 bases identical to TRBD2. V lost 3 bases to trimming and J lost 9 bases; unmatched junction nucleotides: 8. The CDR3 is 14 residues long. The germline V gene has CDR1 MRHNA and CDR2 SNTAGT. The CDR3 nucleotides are TGTGCCAGCAGTGAGGCTAGCGGGGGAAACCGGCAGTACTTC. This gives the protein CASSEASGGNRQYF.